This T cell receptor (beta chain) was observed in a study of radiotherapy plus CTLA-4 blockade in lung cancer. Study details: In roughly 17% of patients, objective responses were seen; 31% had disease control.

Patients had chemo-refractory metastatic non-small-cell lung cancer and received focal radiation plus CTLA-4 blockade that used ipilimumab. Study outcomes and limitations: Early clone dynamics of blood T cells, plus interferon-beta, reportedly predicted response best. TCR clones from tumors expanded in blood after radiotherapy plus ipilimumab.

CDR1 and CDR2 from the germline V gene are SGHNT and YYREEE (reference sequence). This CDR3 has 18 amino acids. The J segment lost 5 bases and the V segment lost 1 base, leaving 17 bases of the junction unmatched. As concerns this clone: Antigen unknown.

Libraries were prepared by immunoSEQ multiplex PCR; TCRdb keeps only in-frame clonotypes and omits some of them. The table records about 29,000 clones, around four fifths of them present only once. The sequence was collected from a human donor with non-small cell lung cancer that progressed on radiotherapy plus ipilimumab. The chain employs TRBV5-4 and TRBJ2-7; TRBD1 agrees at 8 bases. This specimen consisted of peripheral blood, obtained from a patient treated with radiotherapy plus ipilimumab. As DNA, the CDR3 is TGTGCCAGCAGCTTGCAGTGGGCGGTGGTCAGGGGGCTCGACGAGCAGTACTTC. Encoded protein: CASSLQWAVVRGLDEQYF.